This paragraph reports one T cell receptor beta chain. Per the authors' pipeline: Amplification from reference gene primers served as the basis for estimated nucleated cell counts. Profiled with immunoSEQ multiplex PCR; TCRdb holds only in-frame clones, not every one. D and trimming were read from the DNA, whereas the V and J calls and clone size are those reported in that table. The sample yields 50,000 to 75,000 clones, 79% seen once. Germline CDR1 reads LGHDT; CDR2 reads YNNKEL (reference sequence). This CDR3 has 15 residues. V was clipped by 4 bases and J by 0 bases, with 10 bases between them. The data were taken from a study of blood T cell repertoires in COVID-19. Overall study context: The United States, Italy and Spain provided the acute and convalescent COVID-19 samples. Nucleic acid was either cDNA or gDNA, and it came from T cells, B-cell-depleted T cells, or PBMCs.

Sequenced sample: peripheral blood. The chain has TRBV3-1 (or the pseudogene TRBV3-2) and TRBJ1-3, with D perhaps TRBD1 (6 bases). This sequence was found in a woman of 80 years or more with active or convalescent COVID-19. CDR3 region: CASSRWTDSGNTIYF. The CDR3 DNA sequence: TGTGCCAGCAGCCGCTGGACAGACTCTGGAAACACCATATATTTT.